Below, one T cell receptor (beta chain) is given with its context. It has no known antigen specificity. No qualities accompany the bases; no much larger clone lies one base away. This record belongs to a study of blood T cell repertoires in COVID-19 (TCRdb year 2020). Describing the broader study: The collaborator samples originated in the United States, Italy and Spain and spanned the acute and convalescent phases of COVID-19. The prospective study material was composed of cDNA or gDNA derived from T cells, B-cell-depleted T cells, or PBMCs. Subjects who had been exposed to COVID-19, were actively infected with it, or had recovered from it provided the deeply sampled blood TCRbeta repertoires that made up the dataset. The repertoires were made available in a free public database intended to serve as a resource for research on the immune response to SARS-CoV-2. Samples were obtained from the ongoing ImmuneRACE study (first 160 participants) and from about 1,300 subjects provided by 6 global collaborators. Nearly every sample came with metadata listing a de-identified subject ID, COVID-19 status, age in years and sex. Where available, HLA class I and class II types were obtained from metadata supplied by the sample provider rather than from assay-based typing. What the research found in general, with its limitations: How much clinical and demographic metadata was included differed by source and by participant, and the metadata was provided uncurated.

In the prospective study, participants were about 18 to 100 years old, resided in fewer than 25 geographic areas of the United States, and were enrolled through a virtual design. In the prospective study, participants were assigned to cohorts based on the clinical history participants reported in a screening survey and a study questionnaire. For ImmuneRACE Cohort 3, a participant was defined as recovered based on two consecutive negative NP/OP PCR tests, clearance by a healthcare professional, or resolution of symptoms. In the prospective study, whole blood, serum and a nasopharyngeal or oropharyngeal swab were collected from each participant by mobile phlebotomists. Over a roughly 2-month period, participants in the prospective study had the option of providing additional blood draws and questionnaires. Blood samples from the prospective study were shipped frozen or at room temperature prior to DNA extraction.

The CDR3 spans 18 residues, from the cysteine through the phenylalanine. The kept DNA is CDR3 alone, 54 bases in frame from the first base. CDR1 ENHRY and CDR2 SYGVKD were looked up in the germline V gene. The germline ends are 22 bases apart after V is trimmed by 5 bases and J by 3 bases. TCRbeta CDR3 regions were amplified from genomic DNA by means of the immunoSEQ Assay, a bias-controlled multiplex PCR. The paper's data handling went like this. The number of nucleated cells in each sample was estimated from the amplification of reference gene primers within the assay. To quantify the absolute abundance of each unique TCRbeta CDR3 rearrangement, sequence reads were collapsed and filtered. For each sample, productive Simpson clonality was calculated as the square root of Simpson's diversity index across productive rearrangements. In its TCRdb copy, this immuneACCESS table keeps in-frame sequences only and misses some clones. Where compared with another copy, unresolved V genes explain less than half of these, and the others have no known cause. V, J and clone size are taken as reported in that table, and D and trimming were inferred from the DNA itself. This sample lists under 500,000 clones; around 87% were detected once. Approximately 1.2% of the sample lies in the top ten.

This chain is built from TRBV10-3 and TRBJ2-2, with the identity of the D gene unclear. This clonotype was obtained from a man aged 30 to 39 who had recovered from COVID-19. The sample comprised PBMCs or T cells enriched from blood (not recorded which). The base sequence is TGTGCCATCAGTCCCTACCCCCCTGTTGTTTCGGACACCGGGGAGCTGTTTTTT. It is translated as CAISPYPPVVSDTGELFF.